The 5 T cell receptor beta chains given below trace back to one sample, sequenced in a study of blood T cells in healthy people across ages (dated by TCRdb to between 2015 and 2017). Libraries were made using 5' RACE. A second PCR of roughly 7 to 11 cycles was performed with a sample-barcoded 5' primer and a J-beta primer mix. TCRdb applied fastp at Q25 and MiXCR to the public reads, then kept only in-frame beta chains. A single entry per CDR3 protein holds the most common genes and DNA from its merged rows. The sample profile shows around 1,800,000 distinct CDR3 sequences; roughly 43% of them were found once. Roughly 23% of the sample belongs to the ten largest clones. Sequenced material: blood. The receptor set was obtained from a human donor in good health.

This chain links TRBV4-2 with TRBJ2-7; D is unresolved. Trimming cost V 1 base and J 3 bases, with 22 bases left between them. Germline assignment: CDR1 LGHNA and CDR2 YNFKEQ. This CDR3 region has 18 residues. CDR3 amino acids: CASSQVDRVGSNFYEQYF. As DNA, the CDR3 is TGTGCCAGCAGCCAAGTTGATAGGGTGGGCTCCAACTTCTACGAGCAGTACTTC.

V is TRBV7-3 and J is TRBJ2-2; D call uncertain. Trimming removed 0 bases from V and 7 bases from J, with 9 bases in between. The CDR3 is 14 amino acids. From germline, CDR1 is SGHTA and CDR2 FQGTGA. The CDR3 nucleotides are TGTGCCAGCAGCTTAACAACCCCCGGCGGGGAGCTGTTTTTT. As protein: CASSLTTPGGELFF.

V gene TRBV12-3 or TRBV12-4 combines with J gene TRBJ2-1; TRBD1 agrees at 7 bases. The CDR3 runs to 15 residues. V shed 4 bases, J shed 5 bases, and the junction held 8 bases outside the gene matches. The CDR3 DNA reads TGTGCCAGCAGTTGTAACGGGACAGTCGACAATGAGCAGTTCTTC. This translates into CASSCNGTVDNEQFF.

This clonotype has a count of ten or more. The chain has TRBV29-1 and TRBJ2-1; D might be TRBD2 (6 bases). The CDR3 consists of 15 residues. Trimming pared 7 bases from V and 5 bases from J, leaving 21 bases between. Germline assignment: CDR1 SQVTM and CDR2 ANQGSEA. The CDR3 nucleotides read TGCAGCGCTGGGGAAGAGGGACTGGCACACAATGAGCAGTTCTTC. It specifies CSAGEEGLAHNEQFF.

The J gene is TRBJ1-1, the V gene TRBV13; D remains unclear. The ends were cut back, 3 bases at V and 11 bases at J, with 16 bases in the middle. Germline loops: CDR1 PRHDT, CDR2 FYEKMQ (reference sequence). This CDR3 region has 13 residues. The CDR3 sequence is CASSLGVRLEAFF. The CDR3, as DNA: TGTGCCAGCAGCTTGGGAGTGAGGTTGGAGGCTTTCTTT.